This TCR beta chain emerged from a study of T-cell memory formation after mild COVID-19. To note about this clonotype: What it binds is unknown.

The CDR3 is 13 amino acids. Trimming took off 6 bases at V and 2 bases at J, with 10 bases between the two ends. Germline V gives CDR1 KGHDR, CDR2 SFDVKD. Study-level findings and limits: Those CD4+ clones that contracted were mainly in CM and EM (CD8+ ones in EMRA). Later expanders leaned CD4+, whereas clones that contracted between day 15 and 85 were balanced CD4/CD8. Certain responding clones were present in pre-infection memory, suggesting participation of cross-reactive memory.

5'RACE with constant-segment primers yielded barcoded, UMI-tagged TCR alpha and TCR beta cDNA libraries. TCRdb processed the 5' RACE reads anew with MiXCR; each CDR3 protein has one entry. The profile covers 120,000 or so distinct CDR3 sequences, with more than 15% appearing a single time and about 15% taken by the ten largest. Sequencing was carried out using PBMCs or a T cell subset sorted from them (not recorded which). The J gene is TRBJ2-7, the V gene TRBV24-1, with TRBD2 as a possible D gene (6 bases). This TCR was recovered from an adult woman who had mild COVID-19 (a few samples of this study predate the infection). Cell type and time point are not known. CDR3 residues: CATSPGGTYEQYF. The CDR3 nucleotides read TGTGCCACCAGTCCCGGCGGGACCTACGAGCAGTACTTC.